This is a list of T cell receptor beta chains from one sample in a study of vaccination effects on CD4 cells after COVID-19. Sequenced by immunoSEQ multiplex PCR; TCRdb stores in-frame clones only, minus some. This sample has 37,000 or so clones, with about three fifths found just once. For these receptors, no antigen is known. Sequenced material: CD4+ T cells from PBMCs cultured with HCoV-OC43 spike peptides, taken before COVID-19 vaccination. The receptors originated from a human donor who received a COVID-19 vaccine. CDR3s include the opening cysteine and the closing phenylalanine or tryptophan. The D gene is left open where the match is weak. Rows give clone size only sometimes, using once, few, many, or a class for an expanded clone.

V gene,clone size,J gene,D gene,CDR3 DNA,CDR3 protein
TRBV29-1,NA,TRBJ2-1,NA,TGCAGCGTTGCGAACAGCCACAATGAGCAGTTCTTC,CSVANSHNEQFF
TRBV6-4,NA,TRBJ2-1,NA,TGTGCCAGCAGTGACGGATTTGCTAGCGAGAGCTCCTACAATGAGCAGTTCTTC,CASSDGFASESSYNEQFF
TRBV9,NA,TRBJ2-3,NA,TGTGCCAGCAGCCCCCGAGAGGGCACAGATACGCAGTATTTT,CASSPREGTDTQYF
TRBV7-4,NA,TRBJ1-2,NA,TGTGCCAGCAGCTTAAGCTGCGGCTACACCTTC,CASSLSCGYTF
TRBV10-2,NA,TRBJ2-1,NA,TGCGCCAGCAGCGAAGCGGGCCTCTCCTACAATGAGCAGTTCTTC,CASSEAGLSYNEQFF
TRBV6-5,NA,TRBJ1-1,TRBD1,TGTGCCAGCAGCCGTGGACAGGGGGAGACTGAAGCTTTCTTT,CASSRGQGETEAFF
TRBV7-9,NA,TRBJ1-3,NA,TGTGCCAGCAGCTTTGGGCCACCTTCTGGAAACACCATATATTTT,CASSFGPPSGNTIYF
TRBV6-4,few,TRBJ1-2,NA,TGTGCCAGCACCCCGGAAGGCGGACTGAGCTATGGCTACACCTTC,CASTPEGGLSYGYTF
TRBV10-1,NA,TRBJ1-5,NA,TGCGCCAGCAGTGAGGGACATTTCAATCAGCCCCAGCATTTT,CASSEGHFNQPQHF
TRBV5-1,once,TRBJ1-2,TRBD1,TGCGCCAGCAGCCTGGACAGGGGCTATGGCTACACCTTC,CASSLDRGYGYTF
TRBV14,NA,TRBJ2-1,TRBD2,TGTGCCAGCAGCCTAGTAGCGGGAGCTGGAGATGAGCAGTTCTTC,CASSLVAGAGDEQFF
TRBV5-6,NA,TRBJ1-1,NA,TGTGCCAGCAGCCCCTGGCGGAAGAACACTGAAGCTTTCTTT,CASSPWRKNTEAFF
TRBV5-1,NA,TRBJ2-5,NA,TGCGCCAGCAGGCGGGACTTCCAAGAGACCCAGTACTTC,CASRRDFQETQYF
TRBV6-5,once,TRBJ1-5,NA,TGTGCCAGCAGTCAAACATGGGATCAGCCCCAGCATTTT,CASSQTWDQPQHF
TRBV10-3,NA,TRBJ2-7,TRBD2,TGTGCCATCCAGCGGGAGAATCTCTACGAGCAGTACTTC,CAIQRENLYEQYF
TRBV6-5,NA,TRBJ1-4,NA,TGTGCCAGCAAGGACAGTGCAACTAATGAAAAACTGTTTTTT,CASKDSATNEKLFF
TRBV3-1/TRBV3-2,NA,TRBJ1-5,NA,TGTGCCAGCAGCCATTTAAGTCAGCCCCAGCATTTT,CASSHLSQPQHF
TRBV5-1,NA,TRBJ1-1,NA,TGCGCCAGCAGCATTGGTCCTCAGGGGACGAACACTGAAGCTTTCTTT,CASSIGPQGTNTEAFF
TRBV11-3,NA,TRBJ2-5,TRBD2,TGTGCCAGCAGCCCGCAGCATCGGGAGGGGGTGACCCAGTACTTC,CASSPQHREGVTQYF
TRBV4-1,NA,TRBJ1-6,NA,TGCGCCAGCAGCCAAGCAAGAGGGGATGGTCAGGGGTTCGGGGATTCACCCCTCCACTTT,CASSQARGDGQGFGDSPLHF
TRBV9,few,TRBJ2-5,NA,TGTGCCAGCAGCGTAGCTGTGGGCAGCCAAGAGACCCAGTACTTC,CASSVAVGSQETQYF
TRBV7-9,NA,TRBJ2-1,NA,TGTGCCAGCAGCTTAAGGTTCGTGGGTCGCGGGAACGCCTACAATGAGCAGTTCTTC,CASSLRFVGRGNAYNEQFF
TRBV5-1,few,TRBJ2-3,NA,TGCGCCAGCAGCTTGGGGTTCGGCAGCGGCACAGATACGCAGTATTTT,CASSLGFGSGTDTQYF
TRBV9,NA,TRBJ1-1,TRBD1,TGTGCCAGCAGCCGACGGGACAGGGGGCGTACTGAAGCTTTCTTT,CASSRRDRGRTEAFF
TRBV5-1,NA,TRBJ2-7,TRBD2,TGCGCCAGCAGCCCCGGGGGGTGGAGCGGGAGGAAGGTGACCTACGAGCAGTACTTC,CASSPGGWSGRKVTYEQYF
TRBV6-5,NA,TRBJ1-2,TRBD1,TGTGCCAGCAGGAGGGACAGGGAGGTCTATGGCTACACCTTC,CASRRDREVYGYTF
TRBV5-8,NA,TRBJ2-7,TRBD1,TGTGCCAGCAGCCAGCACAGGGGAAAGGGCGAGCAGTACTTC,CASSQHRGKGEQYF
TRBV20-1,once,TRBJ2-3,TRBD2,TGCAGTGCTAGTGCTAGCGGGGCTAACACAGATACGCAGTATTTT,CSASASGANTDTQYF
TRBV5-1,NA,TRBJ1-2,TRBD1,TGCGCCAGCAGCTTGGCGGACAGGCAGTATGGCTACACCTTC,CASSLADRQYGYTF
TRBV27,NA,TRBJ1-5,TRBD1,TGTGCCAGCAGTCACGACAGGGTTGGTCAGCCCCAGCATTTT,CASSHDRVGQPQHF
TRBV18,NA,TRBJ2-1,NA,TGTGCCAGCTCACCCACGGGAACCTTCCCTAGCTCCTACAATGAGCAGTTCTTC,CASSPTGTFPSSYNEQFF
TRBV30,few,TRBJ2-7,NA,TGTGCCTGGAGCCACTCCTACGAGCAGTACTTC,CAWSHSYEQYF
TRBV7-8,NA,TRBJ1-1,NA,TGTGCCAGCAGCTTAGGTCCGGCTAACACTGAAGCTTTCTTT,CASSLGPANTEAFF
TRBV10-1,NA,TRBJ1-1,NA,TGCGCCAGCAGCCCGGGACGCCCTGAAGCTTTCTTT,CASSPGRPEAFF
TRBV5-4,once,TRBJ2-1,TRBD2,TGTGCCAGCAGCTTGGAAGTTAGCGGGGGAGAGCAGTTCTTC,CASSLEVSGGEQFF
TRBV2,few,TRBJ2-7,NA,TGTGCCAGCAGCGCAAGGGCCGGTGAGGAGTACTTC,CASSARAGEEYF
TRBV6-1,NA,TRBJ2-1,TRBD1,TGTGCCAGCAGTGAACAGGGGGCCTACAATGAGCAGTTCTTC,CASSEQGAYNEQFF
TRBV15,NA,TRBJ2-3,TRBD2,TGTGCCACCAGCAGTAGCGGGGGGTACCGGTATTTT,CATSSSGGYRYF
TRBV7-9,NA,TRBJ2-4,NA,TGTGCCAGTACAGGGAATGGTAACATTCAGTACTTC,CASTGNGNIQYF
TRBV9,NA,TRBJ2-3,TRBD2,TGTGCCAGCAGCATTGGACTAGCGCCCAATACGCAGTATTTT,CASSIGLAPNTQYF
TRBV10-3,NA,TRBJ1-3,TRBD1,TGTGCCATCATCCCCGGGACAGGGAAGAGAGGTGGAAACACCATATATTTT,CAIIPGTGKRGGNTIYF
TRBV25-1,few,TRBJ1-5,TRBD1,TGTGCCAGCAGTGATCCCGGACAGGGGTGGGCAAATCAGCCCCAGCATTTT,CASSDPGQGWANQPQHF
TRBV10-2,NA,TRBJ1-3,NA,TGCGCCAGCAGTGAGTCGACGGCTGGAAACACCATATATTTT,CASSESTAGNTIYF
TRBV3-1/TRBV3-2,NA,TRBJ2-1,NA,TGTGCCAGCAGCCAAGTGATCGGAAATGAGCAGTTCTTC,CASSQVIGNEQFF
TRBV12-3/TRBV12-4,NA,TRBJ2-1,NA,TGTGCCAGCAGTTTAGGGGCTAGCAATGAGCAGTTCTTC,CASSLGASNEQFF
TRBV11-3,few,TRBJ2-2,NA,TGTGCCAGCAGCCGGAAGGGGGAGCTGTTTTTT,CASSRKGELFF
TRBV24-1,NA,TRBJ1-2,NA,TGTGCCACCAGTGAGACAGGAATTTATGGCTACACCTTC,CATSETGIYGYTF
TRBV5-4,few,TRBJ2-7,TRBD1,TGTGCCAGCCACCGGGACAGGGGATCCTACGAGCAGTACTTC,CASHRDRGSYEQYF
TRBV29-1,NA,TRBJ2-7,NA,TGCAGCGTTGTAAATTCCAGGGAAACCTACGAGCAGTACTTT,CSVVNSRETYEQYF
TRBV18,NA,TRBJ2-7,TRBD2,TGTGCCAGCTCACTTCAAGGAACTAGCGGGACCTACGAGCAGTACTTC,CASSLQGTSGTYEQYF